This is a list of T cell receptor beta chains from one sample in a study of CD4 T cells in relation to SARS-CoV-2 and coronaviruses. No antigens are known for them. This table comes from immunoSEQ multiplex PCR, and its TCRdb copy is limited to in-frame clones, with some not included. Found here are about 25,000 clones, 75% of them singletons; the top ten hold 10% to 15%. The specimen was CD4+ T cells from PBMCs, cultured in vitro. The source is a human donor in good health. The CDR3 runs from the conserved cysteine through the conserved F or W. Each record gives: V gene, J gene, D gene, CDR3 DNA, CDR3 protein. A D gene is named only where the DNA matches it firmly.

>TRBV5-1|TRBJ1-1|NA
TGCGCCAGCAGCACCGGGGCAAGTACTGAAGCTTTCTTT
CASSTGASTEAFF
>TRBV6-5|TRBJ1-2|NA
TGTGCCAGCAGTTACACACCGCAGGGTAGGGCCGGCTACACCTTC
CASSYTPQGRAGYTF
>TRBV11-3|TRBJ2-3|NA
TGTGCCAGCAGCTTAGGAGGTTCCAGCACAGATACGCAGTATTTT
CASSLGGSSTDTQYF
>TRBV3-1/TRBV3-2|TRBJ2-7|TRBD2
TGTGCCAGCAGCCAAGACCCCCCCGCGGGGGATTCCTACGAGCAGTACTTC
CASSQDPPAGDSYEQYF
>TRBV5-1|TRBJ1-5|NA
TGCGCCAGCAGCAAGGGGGATAGCAATCAGCCCCAGCATTTT
CASSKGDSNQPQHF
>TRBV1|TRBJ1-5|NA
TGCACCAGCAGGGAAAGGACAGGGTATAGCAATCAGCCCCAGCATTTT
CTSRERTGYSNQPQHF
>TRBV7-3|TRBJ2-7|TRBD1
TGTGCCAGCAGCCCCGACAGGGGCGAGGAGCAGTACTTC
CASSPDRGEEQYF
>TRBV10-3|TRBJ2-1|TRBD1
TGTGCCATCAGTCCCCGGGACAGCAACAATGAGCAGTTCTTC
CAISPRDSNNEQFF
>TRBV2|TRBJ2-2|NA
TGTGCCAGCAAGACGATTGGGGCTGGCGGGGAGCTGTTTTTT
CASKTIGAGGELFF
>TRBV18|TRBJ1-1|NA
TGTGCCAGCTCACAGATGACGGGAGAAGCTTTCTTT
CASSQMTGEAFF
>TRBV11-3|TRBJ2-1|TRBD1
TGTGCCAGCAGCTTAGACCGAGACAGGGGGTTCGATGAGCAGTTCTTC
CASSLDRDRGFDEQFF
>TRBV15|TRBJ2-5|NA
TGTGCCACCAGCAGAGATCAAGGCGGGGTGGAGACCCAGTACTTC
CATSRDQGGVETQYF
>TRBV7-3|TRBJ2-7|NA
TGTGCCAGCAGCTTATTCCCAGGGGTTAACTACGAGCAGTACTTC
CASSLFPGVNYEQYF
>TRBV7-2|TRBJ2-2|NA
TGTGCCAGCAGCTCAGCCCAGGCCAAGAACACCGGGGAGCTGTTTTTT
CASSSAQAKNTGELFF
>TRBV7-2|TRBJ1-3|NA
TGTGCCAGCAGCCTGCTCATATCCTCTGGAAACACCATATATTTT
CASSLLISSGNTIYF
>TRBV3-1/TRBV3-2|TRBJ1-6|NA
TGTGCCAGCAGCCAAGATCTCCAAACAGGCTCCTATAATTCACCCCTCCACTTT
CASSQDLQTGSYNSPLHF
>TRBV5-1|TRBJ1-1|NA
TGCGCCAGCAGACGAGAGGTCTCGAGCACTGAAGCTTTCTTT
CASRREVSSTEAFF
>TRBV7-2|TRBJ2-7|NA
TGTGCCAGCAGCCTAGGCCAGGTGCAGTACTTC
CASSLGQVQYF